These T cell receptor beta chains were read from a single sample in a study of PD-1 blockade in mismatch repair-deficient tumors. Produced via immunoSEQ multiplex PCR; TCRdb's table is partial and in-frame only. The sample holds 30,000 to 40,000 clones, over 80% seen once. The sequencing here drew on PBMCs, taken around 6 weeks after starting pembrolizumab. The receptors were gathered from an adult with mismatch repair-deficient cancer. CDR3s include the opening cysteine and the closing phenylalanine or tryptophan. Fields, in order: J gene, D gene, V gene, CDR3 protein. A D gene is named only where the DNA matches it firmly.

j_call: TRBJ1-3
d_call: TRBD1
v_call: TRBV5-3
cdr3_aa: CARRLDRDKVRTGNTIYF

j_call: TRBJ2-2
d_call: .
v_call: TRBV10-2
cdr3_aa: CASSDRTGELFF

j_call: TRBJ1-5
d_call: .
v_call: TRBV19
cdr3_aa: CASTPRGGNQPQHF

j_call: TRBJ2-1
d_call: .
v_call: TRBV18
cdr3_aa: CASSPRRDDNEQFF

j_call: TRBJ2-3
d_call: .
v_call: TRBV29-1
cdr3_aa: CSVGWSLSSTDTQYF

j_call: TRBJ1-1
d_call: TRBD1
v_call: TRBV12-5
cdr3_aa: CASRRERFEGAHTEAFF

j_call: TRBJ2-4
d_call: TRBD2
v_call: TRBV5-6
cdr3_aa: CASSFAPIAGSIQYF

j_call: TRBJ2-7
d_call: .
v_call: TRBV21-1
cdr3_aa: CASSLKRLRREQYF

j_call: TRBJ2-7
d_call: .
v_call: TRBV7-2
cdr3_aa: CASSLGALSTYEQYF

j_call: TRBJ2-7
d_call: .
v_call: TRBV21-1
cdr3_aa: CASSKAPYYPYEQYF

j_call: TRBJ1-1
d_call: TRBD1
v_call: TRBV18
cdr3_aa: CASSPIVGQGAATEAFF

j_call: TRBJ2-7
d_call: .
v_call: TRBV19
cdr3_aa: CASSVFNQGTYEQYF

j_call: TRBJ2-1
d_call: .
v_call: TRBV5-1
cdr3_aa: CASSLEPQVGSYNEQFF

j_call: TRBJ2-5
d_call: TRBD1
v_call: TRBV5-8
cdr3_aa: CASSRGQGIETQYF

j_call: TRBJ2-2
d_call: TRBD2
v_call: TRBV11-2
cdr3_aa: CASSLVPSGGGELFF

j_call: .
d_call: TRBD2
v_call: TRBV10-3
cdr3_aa: CAISAPLAGLSYEQYF

j_call: TRBJ2-3
d_call: TRBD1
v_call: TRBV7-2
cdr3_aa: CASSIGGSGTGLDTQYF

j_call: TRBJ1-2
d_call: TRBD1
v_call: TRBV28
cdr3_aa: CASSPARTGAGYTF

j_call: TRBJ1-6
d_call: TRBD1
v_call: TRBV6-5
cdr3_aa: CTTGTVGSPLHF

j_call: TRBJ1-5
d_call: .
v_call: TRBV28
cdr3_aa: CASRFPGTDNQPQHF

j_call: TRBJ1-1
d_call: .
v_call: TRBV5-1
cdr3_aa: CASSQTQVAIEAFF

j_call: TRBJ2-7
d_call: TRBD2
v_call: TRBV5-4
cdr3_aa: CASSVGTSGSYEQYF

j_call: TRBJ1-2
d_call: .
v_call: TRBV27
cdr3_aa: CASSLAGGPNYGYTF

j_call: TRBJ2-7
d_call: TRBD2
v_call: TRBV29-1
cdr3_aa: CSVTGLAGVFEQYF

j_call: TRBJ1-4
d_call: TRBD1
v_call: TRBV28
cdr3_aa: CASGTGTGDEKLFF

j_call: TRBJ2-7
d_call: .
v_call: TRBV5-1
cdr3_aa: CASSLTPGRQKGYEQYF

j_call: TRBJ2-3
d_call: TRBD2
v_call: TRBV6-5
cdr3_aa: CASSLLAGKRITQYF

j_call: TRBJ2-3
d_call: TRBD2
v_call: TRBV10-3
cdr3_aa: CAISGKTGTSGKGLTDTQYF

j_call: TRBJ2-3
d_call: .
v_call: TRBV5-1
cdr3_aa: CASSFSGTDTQYF

j_call: TRBJ1-1
d_call: TRBD1
v_call: TRBV13
cdr3_aa: CASSQDRVRDTEAFF

j_call: TRBJ2-7
d_call: TRBD2
v_call: TRBV7-6
cdr3_aa: CASSLGGDSYEQYF

j_call: TRBJ2-5
d_call: TRBD2
v_call: TRBV11-2
cdr3_aa: CASSSLAAQETQYF

j_call: TRBJ2-7
d_call: TRBD1
v_call: TRBV2
cdr3_aa: CACRDRGPEQYF